This is a list of T cell receptor beta chains from one sample in a study of a mutant IDH1 vaccine in newly diagnosed glioma. Clones were read by immunoSEQ multiplex PCR, and TCRdb kept only the in-frame ones, dropping some. The sample holds roughly 15,000 clones; 80% to 90% are singletons and the top ten take around 9%. The input for sequencing was PBMCs, taken from a glioma patient treated with radiotherapy, temozolomide or both. The receptors come from a middle-aged woman with glioma. Some clones in this sample may be carry-over from other donors' samples. CDR3s include the opening cysteine and the closing phenylalanine or tryptophan. D genes are given only for firm matches. Clone size is stated in some rows and not others, as once, few, many or a class when expanded.

J: TRBJ1-1
D: .
size: .
V: TRBV2
CDR3: CASSEAGGVGAFF
DNA: TGTGCCAGCAGTGAAGCCGGGGGGGTAGGAGCTTTCTTT

J: TRBJ2-7
D: TRBD2
size: .
V: TRBV6-6
CDR3: CASSEKRGASYEQYF
DNA: TGTGCCAGCAGTGAGAAGCGGGGGGCATCCTACGAGCAGTACTTC

J: TRBJ2-5
D: .
size: .
V: TRBV6-5
CDR3: CASSYRGTQYF
DNA: TGTGCCAGCAGTTACCGGGGAACCCAGTACTTC

J: TRBJ1-1
D: .
size: few
V: TRBV6-5
CDR3: CASSYGNMNTEAFF
DNA: TGTGCCAGCAGTTACGGGAACATGAACACTGAAGCTTTCTTT

J: TRBJ1-5
D: TRBD1
size: .
V: TRBV19
CDR3: CASSARQGTNQPQHF
DNA: TGTGCCAGTAGTGCGAGACAGGGAACGAATCAGCCCCAGCATTTT

J: TRBJ1-1
D: .
size: .
V: TRBV30
CDR3: CAWSVGHTEAFF
DNA: TGTGCCTGGAGTGTGGGACACACTGAAGCTTTCTTT

J: TRBJ2-3
D: .
size: .
V: TRBV2
CDR3: CASSGPGDTQYF
DNA: TGTGCCAGCAGTGGCCCCGGAGATACGCAGTATTTT

J: TRBJ1-2
D: .
size: .
V: TRBV7-9
CDR3: CASSLSGVGYTF
DNA: TGTGCCAGCAGCTTAAGCGGGGTAGGCTACACCTTC

J: TRBJ1-1
D: .
size: .
V: TRBV28
CDR3: CASTPGSGNTEAFF
DNA: TGTGCCAGCACCCCTGGGAGTGGAAACACTGAAGCTTTCTTT

J: TRBJ2-7
D: TRBD2
size: .
V: TRBV7-9
CDR3: CASTWETSGYEQYF
DNA: TGTGCCAGCACATGGGAGACTAGCGGGTACGAGCAGTACTTC

J: TRBJ1-1
D: .
size: .
V: TRBV19
CDR3: CASTPTNLNTEAFF
DNA: TGTGCCAGTACCCCGACAAACTTGAACACTGAAGCTTTCTTT

J: TRBJ1-2
D: .
size: .
V: TRBV6-1
CDR3: CASSDTGLFYGYTF
DNA: TGTGCCAGCAGTGACACGGGACTTTTCTATGGCTACACCTTC

J: TRBJ1-4
D: TRBD1
size: .
V: TRBV2
CDR3: CASKLQGVINEKLFF
DNA: TGTGCCAGCAAGTTACAGGGGGTAATTAATGAAAAACTGTTTTTT

J: TRBJ2-7
D: TRBD1
size: .
V: TRBV5-1
CDR3: CASRDWDRRDEQYF
DNA: TGCGCCAGCAGGGACTGGGACAGGCGGGACGAGCAGTACTTC

J: TRBJ2-7
D: TRBD1
size: .
V: TRBV30
CDR3: CAWSVQTGGYEQYF
DNA: TGTGCCTGGAGTGTACAGACAGGGGGCTACGAGCAGTACTTC

J: TRBJ1-6
D: TRBD1
size: .
V: TRBV7-9
CDR3: CASSPWDSSNSPLHF
DNA: TGTGCCAGCAGCCCGTGGGACAGCTCGAATTCACCCCTCCACTTT

J: TRBJ1-1
D: .
size: .
V: TRBV14
CDR3: CASSQERVVTEAFF
DNA: TGTGCCAGCAGCCAAGAAAGGGTGGTAACTGAAGCTTTCTTT

J: TRBJ2-5
D: .
size: .
V: TRBV6-6
CDR3: CASSYQGGAQETQYF
DNA: TGTGCCAGCAGTTACCAGGGGGGGGCGCAAGAGACCCAGTACTTC

J: TRBJ2-7
D: .
size: .
V: TRBV21-1
CDR3: CASSKLDRGQPYEQYF
DNA: TGTGCCAGCAGCAAACTAGACAGGGGGCAGCCCTACGAGCAGTACTTC

J: TRBJ2-2
D: .
size: once
V: TRBV5-1
CDR3: CASSQGDPSRNTGELFF
DNA: TGCGCCAGCAGCCAAGGGGACCCGTCTCGGAACACCGGGGAGCTGTTTTTT

J: TRBJ1-5
D: TRBD1
size: .
V: TRBV2
CDR3: CASADRDVGQPQHF
DNA: TGTGCCAGCGCGGACAGGGACGTGGGTCAGCCCCAGCATTTT

J: TRBJ2-7
D: .
size: .
V: TRBV20-1
CDR3: CSAGGRTEQYF
DNA: TGCAGTGCTGGGGGGCGGACCGAGCAGTACTTC

J: TRBJ2-3
D: .
size: .
V: TRBV2
CDR3: CASSEEDSAYTDTQYF
DNA: TGTGCCAGCAGTGAGGAGGATAGCGCCTACACAGATACGCAGTATTTT

J: TRBJ1-5
D: .
size: .
V: TRBV18
CDR3: CASSPLGRGPGQPQHF
DNA: TGTGCCAGCTCACCATTGGGCAGGGGCCCCGGTCAGCCCCAGCATTTT

J: TRBJ2-1
D: TRBD2
size: .
V: TRBV19
CDR3: CAVAGGAHEQFF
DNA: TGTGCAGTAGCGGGAGGGGCCCATGAGCAGTTCTTC

J: TRBJ2-7
D: TRBD1
size: .
V: TRBV9
CDR3: CASSPPGGEVHEQYF
DNA: TGTGCCAGCAGCCCCCCAGGGGGAGAGGTACACGAGCAGTACTTC

J: TRBJ2-1
D: .
size: .
V: TRBV7-8
CDR3: CASSQAGTQYYNEQFF
DNA: TGTGCCAGCAGTCAAGCCGGGACTCAGTATTACAATGAGCAGTTCTTC

J: TRBJ1-1
D: TRBD1
size: .
V: TRBV6-1
CDR3: CASIDRVGAFF
DNA: TGTGCCAGCATAGACAGGGTGGGGGCTTTCTTT

J: TRBJ1-2
D: .
size: once
V: TRBV10-3
CDR3: CAISDGGSLGYGYTF
DNA: TGTGCCATCAGTGACGGTGGCTCCTTGGGCTATGGCTACACCTTC

J: TRBJ2-1
D: TRBD1
size: .
V: TRBV30
CDR3: CALGYRGHEQFF
DNA: TGTGCCTTAGGATACAGGGGCCATGAGCAGTTCTTC

J: TRBJ1-1
D: .
size: .
V: TRBV14
CDR3: CASSQDFNTEAFF
DNA: TGTGCCAGCAGCCAAGATTTCAACACTGAAGCTTTCTTT

J: TRBJ1-3
D: .
size: .
V: TRBV5-1
CDR3: CASSLGDLGPPGNTIYF
DNA: TGCGCCAGCAGCTTAGGGGACTTGGGGCCCCCTGGAAACACCATATATTTT

J: TRBJ2-1
D: TRBD2
size: .
V: TRBV4-2
CDR3: CASSQDYSRGGRGLDNEQFF
DNA: TGTGCCAGCAGCCAAGATTATTCTCGGGGGGGGCGCGGGCTTGACAATGAGCAGTTCTTC

J: TRBJ1-2
D: TRBD1
size: .
V: TRBV4-1
CDR3: CASSEGASYGYTF
DNA: TGCGCCAGCAGCGAGGGGGCCAGCTATGGCTACACCTTC

J: TRBJ1-4
D: TRBD1
size: .
V: TRBV5-1
CDR3: CASSPIDRVGREKLFF
DNA: TGCGCCAGCAGCCCAATTGACAGGGTCGGACGTGAAAAACTGTTTTTT

J: TRBJ2-1
D: .
size: .
V: TRBV7-2
CDR3: CASSWGVNEQFF
DNA: TGTGCCAGCAGCTGGGGGGTGAATGAGCAGTTCTTC

J: TRBJ1-2
D: .
size: .
V: TRBV18
CDR3: CASSQDSYGYTF
DNA: TGTGCCAGCTCACAAGACAGCTATGGCTACACCTTC

J: TRBJ2-7
D: TRBD2
size: .
V: TRBV5-6
CDR3: CASSLRASGSYEQYF
DNA: TGTGCCAGCAGCCTCAGGGCTAGCGGCTCCTACGAGCAGTACTTC

J: TRBJ2-5
D: .
size: .
V: TRBV7-9
CDR3: CASSPPDGWETQYF
DNA: TGTGCCAGCAGCCCCCCGGACGGTTGGGAGACCCAGTACTTC

J: TRBJ2-3
D: .
size: .
V: TRBV29-1
CDR3: CSGTTIGGTDTQYF
DNA: TGCAGCGGTACGACTATTGGTGGCACAGATACGCAGTATTTT

J: TRBJ2-7
D: .
size: once
V: TRBV2
CDR3: CASSESPPWEQYF
DNA: TGTGCCAGCAGTGAAAGCCCCCCCTGGGAGCAGTACTTC

J: TRBJ2-6
D: .
size: .
V: TRBV4-2
CDR3: CASSQGGSGANVLTF
DNA: TGTGCCAGCAGCCAAGGGGGGTCCGGGGCCAACGTCCTGACTTTC

J: TRBJ2-1
D: .
size: .
V: TRBV7-9
CDR3: CASSPSEGYSYNEQFF
DNA: TGTGCCAGCAGCCCGTCTGAGGGGTATTCGTACAATGAGCAGTTCTTC

J: TRBJ2-7
D: TRBD1
size: .
V: TRBV6-5
CDR3: CASWTGVGEQYF
DNA: TGTGCCAGCTGGACAGGGGTGGGAGAGCAGTACTTC

J: TRBJ2-5
D: TRBD1
size: .
V: TRBV2
CDR3: CASSFDRGETQYF
DNA: TGTGCCAGCAGTTTCGACAGGGGAGAGACCCAGTACTTC

J: TRBJ1-4
D: .
size: few
V: TRBV6-1
CDR3: CASSEVGVATNEKLFF
DNA: TGTGCCAGCAGTGAAGTAGGTGTTGCAACTAATGAAAAACTGTTTTTT

J: TRBJ1-2
D: TRBD1
size: .
V: TRBV6-1
CDR3: CASRGTGLHGYTF
DNA: TGTGCCAGCAGGGGGACAGGGTTGCATGGCTACACCTTC

J: TRBJ2-5
D: .
size: once
V: TRBV2
CDR3: CASNNDRGETQYF
DNA: TGTGCCAGCAATAACGACAGAGGGGAGACCCAGTACTTC

J: TRBJ2-1
D: TRBD1
size: .
V: TRBV4-1
CDR3: CASSLLWTGVRDEQFF
DNA: TGCGCCAGCAGCCTCCTCTGGACAGGGGTCCGGGATGAGCAGTTCTTC

J: TRBJ1-1
D: .
size: .
V: TRBV10-3
CDR3: CAISRQEMNTEAFF
DNA: TGTGCCATCAGTCGACAGGAGATGAACACTGAAGCTTTCTTT

J: TRBJ2-1
D: .
size: .
V: TRBV7-2
CDR3: CASSLEAGPGNEQFF
DNA: TGTGCCAGCAGCTTAGAGGCAGGGCCCGGCAATGAGCAGTTCTTC

J: TRBJ2-1
D: .
size: .
V: TRBV7-9
CDR3: CASSLSETPNEQFF
DNA: TGTGCCAGCAGCTTATCGGAGACCCCCAATGAGCAGTTCTTC

J: TRBJ2-7
D: .
size: .
V: TRBV13
CDR3: CASSLQEDSSYEQYF
DNA: TGTGCCAGCAGCTTACAGGAGGATTCCTCCTACGAGCAGTACTTC

J: TRBJ2-1
D: TRBD2
size: .
V: TRBV9
CDR3: CASSFGLAGDNEQFF
DNA: TGTGCCAGCAGCTTCGGACTAGCGGGAGACAATGAGCAGTTCTTC

J: TRBJ2-2
D: TRBD2
size: once
V: TRBV5-1
CDR3: CASRRGLAGGRNTGELFF
DNA: TGCGCCAGCAGACGGGGACTAGCGGGAGGGCGAAACACCGGGGAGCTGTTTTTT

J: TRBJ1-2
D: TRBD1
size: once
V: TRBV5-6
CDR3: CASSSSWTGGLGYTF
DNA: TGTGCCAGCAGCTCGTCCTGGACAGGGGGGCTTGGCTACACCTTC

J: TRBJ1-4
D: TRBD1
size: .
V: TRBV7-2
CDR3: CASSEQGRGNEKLFF
DNA: TGTGCCAGCAGCGAACAGGGGCGAGGGAATGAAAAACTGTTTTTT

J: TRBJ2-7
D: TRBD2
size: .
V: TRBV18
CDR3: CASSLLAGHYEQYF
DNA: TGTGCCAGCTCACTGCTAGCGGGGCACTACGAGCAGTACTTC

J: TRBJ2-7
D: TRBD1
size: .
V: TRBV5-5
CDR3: CASSFSPTGLAEQYF
DNA: TGTGCCAGCAGCTTCTCTCCGACAGGGTTGGCCGAGCAGTACTTC

J: TRBJ2-7
D: .
size: once
V: TRBV20-1
CDR3: CSAPSSYEQYF
DNA: TGCAGTGCGCCAAGCTCCTACGAGCAGTACTTC